This paragraph reports one T cell receptor beta chain. Its target is unknown. Sequencing was performed with immunoSEQ multiplex PCR; in TCRdb, only in-frame clones are kept and a portion is missing. The table lists about 120,000 clones, roughly 95% of them singletons. Peripheral blood came from all dose cohorts at three timepoints. This entry is derived from a study of OX40 agonist ivuxolimab in advanced cancers. Study background: Ivuxolimab, an agonist antibody against OX40 (CD134), was given to patients. Dose-escalation patients' cancers were hepatocellular carcinoma, melanoma, renal cell or head and neck cancer. General study results and limits: The average count of expanded clones was higher among CD8+ T cells than among CD4+.

The V gene's germline CDR1 is SGHTA and CDR2 FQGTGA. V dropped 6 bases and J dropped 6; count of bases not matched to a gene: 8. The CDR3 has 15 amino acids. Sequencing used CD4+ or CD8+ T cells sorted from blood, obtained in a trial of the OX40 agonist ivuxolimab. This chain links TRBV7-3 with TRBJ2-1; 10 bases line up with TRBD2. The receptor comes from an adult with an advanced solid tumor such as melanoma, head and neck, liver or kidney cancer. The CDR3, as DNA: TGTGCCAGCAGGCGTACTAGCGGGACTTCCAATGAGCAGTTCTTC. This codes for CASRRTSGTSNEQFF. Looking up the rest from reference TRBV7-3 and TRBJ2-1 gives the full variable domain: GAGVSQTPSNKVTEKGKYVELRCDPISGHTALYWYRQSLGQGPEFLIYFQGTGAADDSGLPNDRFFAVRPEGSVSTLKIQRTERGDSAVYLCASRRTSGTSNEQFFGPGTRLTVL.